Below are 18 T cell receptor beta chains sequenced from a single sample in a study of shared clonotypes between healthy human individuals. TCRdb's table, derived via immunoSEQ multiplex PCR, lists solely in-frame clones and lacks some. The table shows 600,000 to 750,000 clones, with approximately 75% occurring only once. The specimen was memory CD4+ T cells sorted from blood. Subset in this sample: CD45RA-negative fraction. The receptor source for this set is a woman aged 25 to 39 in good health.

This clone has only a few counts. The chain has TRBV7-2 and TRBJ1-2, with D hard to call. V shed 5 bases and J shed 1 base, with 11 bases lying between them. From germline, CDR1 is SGHTA and CDR2 FQGNSA. CDR3 length: 14 amino acids. Here the CDR3 DNA reads TGTGCCAGCAGCCCCCGGACGGGTAACTATGGCTACACCTTC. Translation: CASSPRTGNYGYTF. Filled out from reference TRBV7-2 and TRBJ1-2, the complete variable domain reads GAGVSQSPSNKVTEKGKDVELRCDPISGHTALYWYRQSLGQGLEFLIYFQGNSAPDKSGLPSDRFSAERTGGSVSTLTIQRTQQEDSAVYLCASSPRTGNYGYTFGSGTRLTVV.

The V and J genes are TRBV6-1 and TRBJ2-3; no firm D call. The CDR3 extends over 14 amino acids. V was clipped by 3 bases and J by 5 bases, with 12 bases between them. CDR1 is MNHNS, CDR2 SASEGT, per germline. The CDR3 loop reads CASSDRRLIDTQYF. Here the CDR3 DNA reads TGTGCCAGCAGTGACCGGCGTCTCATAGATACGCAGTATTTT.

V usage is TRBV19 and J usage is TRBJ1-4; D may be TRBD1 (6 bases). CDR1 and CDR2 from the germline V gene are LNHDA and SQIVND (reference sequence). There are 16 residues in the CDR3. Trimming removed 3 bases from V and 3 bases from J, with 14 bases in between. This chain's CDR3 is CASSISQGLANEKLFF. The CDR3 DNA reads TGTGCCAGTAGTATCAGTCAGGGGCTCGCTAATGAAAAACTGTTTTTT.

The J gene is TRBJ2-1, the V gene TRBV5-1; D is perhaps TRBD2 (5 bases). This CDR3 contains 15 residues. V was cut by 0 bases and J by 10 bases, with 17 bases left in between. Germline V lookup: CDR1 SGHRS, CDR2 YFSETQ. In nucleotides, the CDR3 is TGCGCCAGCAGCTTGGCCACCTCAAGAGGAGGCGAGCAGTTCTTC. Its protein product is CASSLATSRGGEQFF.

The chain employs TRBV10-3 and TRBJ2-3; possible D gene TRBD1, 6 bases. Germline CDR1 ENHRY, CDR2 SYGVKD. V was trimmed by 6 bases and J by 1 base, leaving 14 bases between them. This CDR3 is built from 15 residues. CDR3 region: CAISLGAFGTDTQYF. In nucleotides, the CDR3 is TGTGCCATCAGCCTGGGGGCATTCGGCACAGATACGCAGTATTTT.

This clone was counted a single time. The chain employs TRBV28 and TRBJ1-2; D perhaps matches TRBD1 (5 bases). This CDR3 has 12 amino acids. The germline V gene has CDR1 MDHEN and CDR2 SYDVKM. The V end was cut by 2 bases, the J end by 8 bases, with 9 bases between. The CDR3 reads CASSLVRGGYTF. The CDR3 coding sequence is TGTGCCAGCAGTTTAGTACGGGGGGGCTACACCTTC.

This clone turned up a few times. The chain recombines TRBV7-6 with TRBJ1-1; unclear D gene. CDR3 length equals 14 residues. Germline V gives CDR1 SGHVS, CDR2 FNYEAQ. Trimming removed 1 base from V and 1 base from J, with 7 bases in between. CDR3 bases: TGTGCCAGCAGCTTAGGACACTCGAACACTGAAGCTTTCTTT. This sequence encodes CASSLGHSNTEAFF.

This clone was seen a few times. This specimen includes other DNA sequences encoding the same CDR3. The rearrangement links TRBV19 to TRBJ2-5, with 8 bases lining up with TRBD2. The CDR3 is 14 residues long. Unmatched junction bases numbered 6, after V lost 4 bases and J lost 5 bases. Germline-derived CDR1 and CDR2 are LNHDA and SQIVND (reference sequence). CDR3 DNA: TGTGCCAGTAGTACCGGGACTAGTAAGGAGACCCAGTACTTC. Amino acid sequence: CASSTGTSKETQYF.

The chain couples TRBV5-1 to TRBJ2-3, with TRBD2 matching 7 bases. The CDR3 has 14 residues. J lost 4 bases, V lost 7 bases, and 9 bases had no gene match. From germline, CDR1 is SGHRS and CDR2 YFSETQ. The CDR3 DNA reads TGCGCCAGCGCGCGGGAGAGGTCCGCAGATACGCAGTATTTT. Residues: CASARERSADTQYF.

This rearrangement joins TRBV6-5 to TRBJ2-7; 8 bases line up with TRBD1. Unmatched junction bases numbered 1, after V lost 0 bases and J lost 3 bases. The CDR3 covers 14 residues. CDR1 MNHEY and CDR2 SVGAGI come from the germline V gene. This CDR3 reads CASSYSGQVYEQYF. CDR3 bases: TGTGCCAGCAGTTACTCGGGACAGGTCTACGAGCAGTACTTC.

V is TRBV20-1 and J is TRBJ1-2; D gene ambiguous. CDR3 length equals 10 residues. Germline V gene lookup returns CDR1 DFQATT and CDR2 SNEGSKA (reference sequence). The CDR3 DNA follows: TGCAGCACTTACGTCTATGGCTACACCTTC. It yields the protein CSTYVYGYTF.

This chain uses TRBV12-5 with TRBJ2-3; 10 nucleotides line up with TRBD2. Germline CDR1 LGHNT, CDR2 FRNRAP. The ends lost 5 bases at V and 3 bases at J; junction bases unmatched: 2. The CDR3 runs to 14 residues. This CDR3 is CASGGLAVTDTQYF. The DNA of the CDR3 is TGTGCTAGTGGTGGACTAGCGGTTACAGATACGCAGTATTTT.

This chain joins TRBV28 and TRBJ2-7; 7 bases line up with TRBD2. This CDR3 spans 15 amino acids. Trimming took 6 bases from V and 6 from J; bases not matched to a gene: 14. The germline V gene has CDR1 MDHEN and CDR2 SYDVKM. CDR3 region: CASRGVGLGGFEQYF. DNA for the CDR3: TGTGCCAGCAGGGGCGTGGGCTTGGGGGGGTTCGAGCAGTACTTC.

This chain uses TRBV19 with TRBJ2-1, with TRBD2 identical over 10 bases. Germline V CDR1 and CDR2: LNHDA, SQIVND (reference sequence). The CDR3 loop spans 16 amino acids. Losses at the gene ends were 7 bases for V and 6 bases for J; bases not matched to a gene: 12. Written as DNA, the CDR3 is TGTGCCAGTACCCCGGTTTTAGCGGGAGGCCCCAATGAGCAGTTCTTC. Translation gives CASTPVLAGGPNEQFF.

This clone was found many times. Other DNA sequences in the sample encode the same CDR3. The V call is TRBV19, the J call TRBJ2-5, with D uncertain. V was pared by 3 bases and J by 5 bases, with 10 bases between. The germline V gene encodes CDR1 LNHDA and CDR2 SQIVND (reference sequence). The CDR3 is 13 amino acids. The CDR3 region is CASSIWGKETQYF. DNA of the CDR3: TGTGCCAGTAGTATCTGGGGTAAGGAGACCCAGTACTTC.

J is TRBJ2-7 and V is TRBV19, with TRBD2 identical over 10 bases. V lost 1 base and J lost 7; bases outside the gene matches: 10. The CDR3 contains 16 residues. Germline V lookup: CDR1 LNHDA, CDR2 SQIVND (reference sequence). CDR3 region: CASSIAASGGVGEQYF. For the CDR3, the DNA is TGTGCCAGTAGTATAGCGGCTAGCGGGGGAGTAGGGGAGCAGTACTTC.

The sample holds a few counts of this clone. This same CDR3 is encoded by further DNA sequences in the sample. This rearrangement joins TRBV19 to TRBJ2-7, with 12 bases lining up with TRBD2. CDR3 length: 15 residues. J gave up 4 bases and V 3 bases, and 4 bases lay outside the gene matches. Germline CDR1 is LNHDA and CDR2 is SQIVND (reference sequence). The CDR3 here is CASSILAGGHYEQYF. In DNA form, the CDR3 reads TGTGCCAGTAGTATCCTAGCGGGAGGGCATTACGAGCAGTACTTC.

V gene TRBV7-9 combines with J gene TRBJ2-5; D gene unclear. Germline V gene sequence: CDR1 SEHNR, CDR2 FQNEAQ (reference sequence). V was shortened by 2 bases and J by 5 bases, with 9 bases between the two germline ends. This CDR3 is built from 13 residues. The CDR3 loop reads CASSLRDRETQYF. The CDR3 coding sequence is TGTGCCAGCAGCTTAAGGGATCGGGAGACCCAGTACTTC.